Listed here are 20 T cell receptor beta chains from one sample, sequenced in a study of cytomegalovirus exposure and HLA in healthy donors. The protocol was immunoSEQ multiplex PCR, while the TCRdb copy is restricted to in-frame clones and leaves out a portion. The sample has about 160,000 clones, around four fifths seen once. Sequencing was performed on PBMCs. These receptors were obtained from a man between 25 and 39 years old in good health and CMV-seropositive.

The rearrangement joins TRBV5-1 to TRBJ2-3; unclear D gene. V lost 3 bases and J 11 bases, leaving 13 bases between the germline ends. Per germline, CDR1 SGHRS and CDR2 YFSETQ. The CDR3 has 12 amino acids. The CDR3 DNA reads TGCGCCAGCAGCTCCGAGGCAGCCCAGCAGTATTTT. This encodes CASSSEAAQQYF.

The chain combines TRBV27 with TRBJ1-2; 9 bases align to TRBD1. Germline V lookup: CDR1 MNHEY, CDR2 SMNVEV (reference sequence). The CDR3 spans 17 residues. J gave up 4 bases and V 2 bases, and 11 bases lay outside the gene matches. CDR3 DNA sequence: TGTGCCAGCAGTTTAAGGGGACAGGGCCGACGTACCTATGGCTACACCTTC. It is translated as CASSLRGQGRRTYGYTF.

The J gene is TRBJ1-6, the V gene TRBV7-6, with TRBD1 as a possible D gene (6 bases). The ends were cut back, 4 bases at V and 5 bases at J, with 15 bases in the middle. Germline CDR1 reads SGHVS; CDR2 reads FNYEAQ. CDR3 length: 16 residues. The DNA for the CDR3 is TGTGCCAGCAGCTCAAAGGTGGCAGGGGATAATTCACCCCTCCACTTT. Translating it yields CASSSKVAGDNSPLHF.

This chain joins TRBV7-2 and TRBJ1-2, with 9 bases that match TRBD1. CDR1 SGHTA and CDR2 FQGNSA come from the germline V gene. This CDR3 spans 14 amino acids. V lost 5 bases, J lost 5 bases, and 6 bases stayed unmatched. The CDR3 bases are TGTGCCAGCAGCGGAGGACAGGGGACTTATGGCTACACCTTC. It is translated as CASSGGQGTYGYTF.

This clone was detected ten times or more. In nucleotides, the CDR3 is TGTGCCAGCAGCTTCCTCTACGAGCAGTACTTC. It is translated as CASSFLYEQYF. The chain couples TRBV7-2 to TRBJ2-7, with D unclear. Trimming pared 3 bases from V and 3 bases from J, leaving 3 bases between. This CDR3 has 11 residues. In germline, CDR1 is SGHTA, CDR2 FQGNSA.

This clone was observed a handful of times. This sequence joins TRBV7-2 and TRBJ2-7; no definite D call. Between the trimmed V and J ends, which lost 2 bases and 2 bases, there was a span of 4 bases. The CDR3 runs to 12 residues. Germline V gene data show CDR1 as SGHTA and CDR2 as FQGNSA. This chain's CDR3 is CASSLTPYEQYF. The CDR3 region has the DNA TGTGCCAGCAGCTTAACTCCCTACGAGCAGTACTTC.

This sequence joins TRBV15 and TRBJ2-7, with 9 bases that match TRBD1. V was clipped by 3 bases and J by 1 base; unmatched bases: 4. Germline V gene data show CDR1 as LNHNV and CDR2 as YYDKDF (reference sequence). This CDR3 spans 15 amino acids. CDR3 bases: TGTGCCACCAGCAGCGGACAGGGGCCGTCCTACGAGCAGTACTTC. Translating gives CATSSGQGPSYEQYF.

This clone was picked up a small number of times. The chain uses TRBV6-5 and TRBJ2-7, with D maybe TRBD1 (5 bases). The CDR3 is 13 residues long. Germline CDR1 reads MNHEY; CDR2 reads SVGAGI. V dropped 2 bases and J dropped 0 bases, with 5 bases sitting between them. The CDR3 region has the DNA TGTGCCAGCAGTTACCAGGGCTCCTACGAGCAGTACTTC. Residues: CASSYQGSYEQYF.

The chain joins TRBV19 to TRBJ2-7, with 10 bases fitting TRBD1. With 3 bases clipped from V and 5 bases from J, the junction kept 4 bases outside the gene matches. The CDR3 sequence is 14 residues long. CDR1 is LNHDA, CDR2 SQIVND, per germline (reference sequence). The CDR3 region has the DNA TGTGCCAGTAGTATGGGGGACAGGGGTAACGAGCAGTACTTC. Protein sequence: CASSMGDRGNEQYF.

The rearrangement links TRBV7-9 to TRBJ2-7; 7 positions match TRBD1. V was clipped by 1 base and J by 3 bases; unmatched bases: 3. Germline V gene sequence: CDR1 SEHNR, CDR2 FQNEAQ (reference sequence). The CDR3 contains 14 residues. CDR3 DNA sequence: TGTGCCAGCAGCTTAGTGGGGACAGACTACGAGCAGTACTTC. As protein: CASSLVGTDYEQYF. Variable domain in full (rest from reference TRBV7-9 and TRBJ2-7): DTGVSQNPRHKITKRGQNVTFRCDPISEHNRLYWYRQTLGQGPEFLTYFQNEAQLEKSRLLSDRFSAERPKGSFSTLEIQRTEQGDSAMYLCASSLVGTDYEQYFGPGTRLTVT.

This chain uses TRBV28 with TRBJ2-3, with D possibly matching TRBD1 (5 bases). The CDR3 length is 17 residues. V shed 0 bases and J shed 2 bases, with 15 bases lying between them. CDR1 MDHEN and CDR2 SYDVKM come from the germline V gene. In DNA, the CDR3 is TGTGCCAGCAGTTTATGGACAGAAGTTGGTGACACAGATACGCAGTATTTT. Its translation: CASSLWTEVGDTDTQYF.

This clone was counted between two and nine times. The chain couples TRBV27 to TRBJ2-2; 11 nucleotides match TRBD2. This CDR3 contains 15 residues. Germline V CDR1 and CDR2: MNHEY, SMNVEV (reference sequence). The trim removed 6 bases at V and 3 bases at J, leaving 3 bases unmatched. The CDR3 protein is CASRQLAGDTGELFF. CDR3 in DNA: TGTGCCAGCAGGCAACTAGCGGGGGACACCGGGGAGCTGTTTTTT.

This clone has only a few counts. The chain has TRBV6-4 and TRBJ2-1; the D gene is possibly TRBD2 (5 bases). Trimming pared 0 bases from V and 0 bases from J, leaving 9 bases between. Germline V gene data show CDR1 as MRHNA and CDR2 as SNTAGT. This CDR3 comprises 16 residues. CDR3 residues: CASSDSSRGSYNEQFF. The CDR3 coding sequence is TGTGCCAGCAGTGACTCGAGTCGGGGCTCCTACAATGAGCAGTTCTTC.

J is TRBJ2-7 and V is TRBV13; 9 bases agree with TRBD1. CDR3 size: 16 residues. The junction had 10 bases not matched to a gene; V was cut back by 3 bases and J by 4 bases. CDR1 is PRHDT and CDR2 is FYEKMQ in the germline V gene (reference sequence). For the CDR3, the DNA is TGTGCCAGCAGCTTTCGTCCGGGACAGGGAGGTTACGAGCAGTACTTC. Encoded protein: CASSFRPGQGGYEQYF.

The chain combines TRBV19 with TRBJ2-7, with TRBD1 matching 7 bases. Germline CDR1 reads LNHDA; CDR2 reads SQIVND (reference sequence). Trimming at V came to 5 bases and at J to 0 bases, leaving 4 bases not matched to a gene. The length of the CDR3 is 14 residues. The CDR3 DNA reads TGTGCCAGTAGTCCAGGGGGAATCTCCTACGAGCAGTACTTC. Its translation is CASSPGGISYEQYF.

This clone has a handful of counts. V gene TRBV6-1 combines with J gene TRBJ2-7; D possibly corresponds to TRBD2 (5 bases). Germline loops: CDR1 MNHNS, CDR2 SASEGT. V dropped 10 bases and J dropped 2 bases, with 12 bases sitting between them. This CDR3 has 12 amino acids. The CDR3 reads CAIAGRTYEQYF. CDR3 DNA: TGTGCCATCGCGGGCAGGACCTACGAGCAGTACTTC.

V and J are TRBV18 and TRBJ2-7; the D gene is possibly TRBD2 (6 bases). This CDR3 contains 14 residues. V dropped 3 bases and J dropped 2 bases, with 11 bases sitting between them. CDR1 is KGHSH and CDR2 is LQKENI in the germline V gene. CDR3: CASSPGLQTYEQYF. The CDR3 DNA sequence: TGTGCCAGCTCACCGGGACTGCAGACCTACGAGCAGTACTTC.

The chain is built from TRBV7-9 and TRBJ1-3; D uncertain. Between the trimmed V and J ends, which lost 3 bases and 3 bases, there was a span of 15 bases. The CDR3 consists of 16 residues. Germline loops: CDR1 SEHNR, CDR2 FQNEAQ (reference sequence). Here the CDR3 reads CASSFNVQQIGNTIYF. CDR3 sequence (DNA): TGTGCCAGCAGCTTCAACGTTCAACAGATTGGAAACACCATATATTTT.

This chain joins TRBV23-1 and TRBJ1-5; D is unresolved. TRBV23-1 falls under the ORF class, with uncertain function. There are 17 residues in the CDR3. V was trimmed by 0 bases and J by 1 base, leaving 13 bases between them. The CDR3 region is CASSQSCVRGSNQPQHF. The CDR3 region has the DNA TGCGCCAGCAGTCAATCATGTGTCCGAGGGAGCAATCAGCCCCAGCATTTT.

In its sample, this clone was seen a few times. The rearrangement joins TRBV7-9 to TRBJ2-7, with TRBD1 as a possible D gene (6 bases). This CDR3 is 14 amino acids long. V was clipped by 3 bases and J by 0 bases, with 9 bases between them. From germline, CDR1 is SEHNR and CDR2 FQNEAQ (reference sequence). The CDR3 coding sequence is TGTGCCAGCAGCTTCCGGGACAACTCCTACGAGCAGTACTTC. Its translation is CASSFRDNSYEQYF.